This TCR beta chain emerged from a study of T-cell reconstitution after alpha-beta-depleted transplantation in children. For TCRbeta, the library was prepared with unique molecular identifiers. TCRdb re-called the PCR reads through MiXCR, storing one row per CDR3 protein. The sample yields 380,000 or so distinct CDR3 sequences, 13% seen once. V lost 2 bases and J 6 bases, leaving 17 bases between the germline ends. The CDR3 sequence is 15 residues long. Sequences were derived from PBMCs, sampled from the stem cell graft. The chain links TRBV12-3 or TRBV12-4 to TRBJ2-7; no clear D. This sequence originates from a human donor who donated a stem cell graft to a child with Fanconi anemia. CDR3 residues: CASSLFPFDLGEQYF. The CDR3 DNA sequence: TGTGCCAGCAGTTTATTCCCCTTCGATCTGGGCGAGCAGTACTTC.